This section outlines one TCR beta chain sequence together with its context. The sample is drawn from a study of blood T cell repertoires in COVID-19. Study-wide background: Samples came from the United States, Italy and Spain, spanning acute and convalescent COVID-19. PBMCs, B-cell-depleted T cells, or T cells were the source of the cDNA or gDNA that made up the material.

Sequencing was performed with immunoSEQ multiplex PCR; in TCRdb, only in-frame clones are kept and a portion is missing. Of approximately 290,000 clones in the sample, roughly 84% were seen once. Seattle patient enrollment occurred during active infection, with longitudinal follow-up thereafter. Germline trimming cut 5 bases from V and 7 bases from J; bases unmatched to any gene: 7. Germline assignment: CDR1 SGHNT and CDR2 YENEEA. The CDR3 spans 15 residues. This sequence was found in a person between 65 and 79 years old with COVID-19, enrolled during active disease. V usage is TRBV11-3 and J usage is TRBJ2-2; 10 bases agree with TRBD2. The sample was peripheral blood. The CDR3 DNA reads as TGTGCCAGCAGCCCAAGGGGGACTAGCGTCGGGGAGCTGTTTTTT. Translated: CASSPRGTSVGELFF. Supplemented by reference TRBV11-3 and TRBJ2-2, the full variable domain reads EAGVVQSPRYKIIEKKQPVAFWCNPISGHNTLYWYLQNLGQGPELLIRYENEEAVDDSQLPKDRFSAERLKGVDSTLKIQPAELGDSAVYLCASSPRGTSVGELFFGEGSRLTVL.